This T cell receptor beta chain was retrieved from a study of beta chain features in type 1 diabetes. The study, taken as a whole, reports: In cDNA sequencing, cells with high TCR expression could be over-represented. Patients with Type 1 diabetes showed moderately but significantly shorter TCRB CDR3s in all four CD4+ subsets. For TCRB rearrangement, an influence of HLA type remained unresolved here.

Sorting with CD45RO/CCR7/CD25/CD127/CD95/CD27 yielded naive, central memory, regulatory and stem-like memory CD4+ cells. Sequencing targeted expressed TCRB transcripts, as all isolated RNA had been reverse transcribed. The method was immunoSEQ multiplex PCR; TCRdb's version includes in-frame clones alone and lacks a portion of them. The repertoire holds a few hundred thousand clones, with 10% to 15% as singletons. Germline V gene data show CDR1 as SGHNT and CDR2 as YYREEE (reference sequence). V was clipped by 1 base and J by 0 bases; unmatched bases: 2. This CDR3 comprises 15 residues. As to this clone: Antigen specificity is unknown.

The source is a man younger than 35 in good health. The V gene is TRBV5-4, the J gene TRBJ2-3; 7 bases are a match to TRBD2. Sequencing input: naive CD4+ T cells from blood. DNA of the CDR3: TGTGCCAGCAGCTTGCGAGCGGGGAGCACAGATACGCAGTATTTT. This translates into CASSLRAGSTDTQYF. Filled out from reference TRBV5-4 and TRBJ2-3, the complete variable domain reads ETGVTQSPTHLIKTRGQQVTLRCSSQSGHNTVSWYQQALGQGPQFIFQYYREEENGRGNFPPRFSGLQFPNYSSELNVNALELDDSALYLCASSLRAGSTDTQYFGPGTRLTVL.